Included here is one T cell receptor (beta chain) sequence, with context. Its specificity is not known. The treatment: oral pan-JAK inhibitor, 5-10 mg twice daily. This CDR3 is 15 amino acids long. V lost 7 bases and J lost 0, with 13 bases in between. Per germline, CDR1 SNHLY and CDR2 FYNNEI. RNA was extracted and reverse transcribed into cDNA as the sequencing template. The table came from immunoSEQ multiplex PCR; TCRdb's copy has only in-frame clones and leaves some out. Here the sample spans about 210,000 clones, roughly 56% being singletons. The record originates from a study of CD8+ T cells in alopecia areata. For the study at large: The investigators scored severity in treated patients by the percentage of affected scalp area.

Regarding the study as a whole: Affected lesional scalp, above all in alopecia totalis/universalis, was more clonal than normal scalp. There were many expanded lesional clones persisting in scalp and blood during tofacitinib.

Sequencing used CD4+ T cells sorted from blood, obtained at week 4, from a patient treated with tofacitinib. The origin of this receptor is a human donor with alopecia areata. This rearrangement joins TRBV2 to TRBJ2-1; D ambiguous. CDR3 sequence (DNA): TGTGCCAGCAATGATGGGCCAAGCTCCTACAATGAGCAGTTCTTC. This sequence encodes CASNDGPSSYNEQFF. Together with reference TRBV2 and TRBJ2-1, the CDR3 gives the full variable domain: EPEVTQTPSHQVTQMGQEVILRCVPISNHLYFYWYRQILGQKVEFLVSFYNNEISEKSEIFDDQFSVERPDGSNFTLKIRSTKLEDSAMYFCASNDGPSSYNEQFFGPGTRLTVL.